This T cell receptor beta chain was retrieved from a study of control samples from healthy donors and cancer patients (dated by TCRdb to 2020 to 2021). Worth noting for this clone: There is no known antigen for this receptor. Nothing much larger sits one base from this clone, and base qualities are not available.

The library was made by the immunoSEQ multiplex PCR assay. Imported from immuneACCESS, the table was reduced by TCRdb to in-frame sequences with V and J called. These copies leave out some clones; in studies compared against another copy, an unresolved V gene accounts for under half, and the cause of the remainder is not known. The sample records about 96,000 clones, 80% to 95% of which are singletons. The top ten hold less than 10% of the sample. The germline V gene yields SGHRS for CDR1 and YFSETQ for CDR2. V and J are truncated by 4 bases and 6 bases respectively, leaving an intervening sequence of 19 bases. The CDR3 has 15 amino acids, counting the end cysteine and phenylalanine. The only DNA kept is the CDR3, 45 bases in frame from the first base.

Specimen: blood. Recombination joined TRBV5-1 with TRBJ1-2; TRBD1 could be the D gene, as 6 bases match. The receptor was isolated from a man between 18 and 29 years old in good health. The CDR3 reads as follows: CASSLPGQGPDGYTF. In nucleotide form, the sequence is TGCGCCAGCAGCCTCCCGGGGCAGGGGCCGGATGGCTACACCTTC. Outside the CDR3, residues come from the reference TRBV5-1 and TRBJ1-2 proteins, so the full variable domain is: KAGVTQTPRYLIKTRGQQVTLSCSPISGHRSVSWYQQTPGQGLQFLFEYFSETQRNKGNFPGRFSGRQFSNSRSEMNVSTLELGDSALYLCASSLPGQGPDGYTFGSGTRLTVV.